Below, 29 T cell receptor beta chains from the same sample are listed, as sequenced in a study of Graves' ophthalmopathy and Graves' hyperthyroidism. RNA transcripts were the source from which TCR beta CDR3 regions were amplified. First-round RT-PCR employed HTBI primers, with a second-round multiplex PCR after it. TCRdb re-called the multiplex PCR reads through MiXCR, storing one row per CDR3 protein. In the table there are around 1.1 million distinct CDR3 sequences, less than 45% of which are singletons. Material: peripheral blood or thyroid tissue (not recorded which). These receptors came from an adult man with Graves' hyperthyroidism.

About this clonotype: At one end, the junction sequence differs from germline, possibly due to a read error. The J gene is TRBJ2-7, the V gene TRBV14, with D possibly called TRBD1 or TRBD2 (5 bases each). Germline V CDR1 and CDR2: SGHDN, FVKESK. The CDR3 is 15 amino acids. The CDR3 nucleotides are TGTGCCAGCAGCCGAGCTTTGGGGACCTCCTACGAACAGTACTTC. Translation gives CASSRALGTSYEQYF. The full variable domain, in which reference TRBV14 and TRBJ2-7 provide the parts outside the CDR3, is EAGVTQFPSHSVIEKGQTVTLRCDPISGHDNLYWYRRVMGKEIKFLLHFVKESKQDESGMPNNRFLAERTGGTYSTLKVQPAELEDSGVYFCASSRALGTSYEQYFGPGTRLTVT.

The chain has TRBV13 and TRBJ1-1; 10 nucleotides line up with TRBD1. Germline CDR1 reads PRHDT; CDR2 reads FYEKMQ (reference sequence). V shed 5 bases and J 4 bases; nucleotides not matched to a gene: 7. This CDR3 spans 15 amino acids. The CDR3 loop reads CASSHEGQGITEAFF. CDR3 sequence (DNA): TGTGCCAGCAGCCACGAGGGACAGGGGATCACTGAAGCTTTCTTT.

Notes on this clonotype: A much larger clonotype is one base distant, so this may be a read error. The chain combines TRBV19 with TRBJ1-4; D is unresolved. The CDR3 is 16 residues long. Germline V gene sequence: CDR1 LNHDA, CDR2 SQIVND (reference sequence). V dropped 8 bases and J dropped 0 bases, with 16 bases sitting between them. This CDR3 is CASGEFGRATNEKLFF. In DNA form, the CDR3 reads TGTGCCAGTGGTGAGTTCGGGCGAGCAACTAATGAAAAACTGTTTTTT.

CDR3 coding DNA: TGTGCCAGCAGTATTTCGACAGGGAGGACTGAAGCTTTCTTT. As protein: CASSISTGRTEAFF. The chain couples TRBV27 to TRBJ1-1; 7 nucleotides line up with TRBD1. The V and J ends lost 5 bases and 5 bases, in that order; junction bases with no gene match: 8. The germline gives CDR1 MNHEY, CDR2 SMNVEV (reference sequence). There are 14 residues in the CDR3.

The chain joins TRBV20-1 to TRBJ2-7; 9 bases align to TRBD1. This CDR3 contains 16 residues. After removal of 0 bases from V and 7 bases from J, the junction contained 13 bases not matched to a gene. Germline assignment: CDR1 DFQATT and CDR2 SNEGSKA (reference sequence). CDR3: CSARDVLGTGSEEQYF. DNA for the CDR3: TGCAGTGCTAGAGATGTGTTGGGGACAGGGAGTGAGGAGCAGTACTTC.

This clonotype was counted at least ten times. V gene TRBV7-9 combines with J gene TRBJ1-2, with unresolved D. The CDR3 consists of 15 residues. The V gene's germline CDR1 is SEHNR and CDR2 FQNEAQ (reference sequence). V was clipped by 1 base and J by 1 base, with 10 bases between them. This chain's CDR3 is CASSLDDGVNYGYTF. In nucleotides, the CDR3 is TGTGCCAGCAGCTTAGACGATGGTGTTAACTATGGCTACACCTTC.

The chain links TRBV29-1 to TRBJ1-5; unclear D gene. The CDR3 length is 12 residues. V was cut by 8 bases and J by 1 base, with 9 bases left in between. Germline assignment: CDR1 SQVTM and CDR2 ANQGSEA. As DNA, the CDR3 is TGCAGCCGGACCGAGAGCAATCAGCCCCAGCATTTT. Its protein is CSRTESNQPQHF.

With respect to this clonotype: A much larger clone sits a single nucleotide away, making a read error possible. This chain links TRBV10-3 with TRBJ2-5; D is unclear. Trimming cost V 5 bases and J 5 bases, with 12 bases left between them. The CDR3 runs 13 residues. Per the germline V gene, CDR1 is ENHRY and CDR2 is SYGVKD. This chain's CDR3 is CAISRYLRETQYF. The CDR3 region has the DNA TGTGCCATCAGTCGGTATTTGCGGGAGACCCAGTACTTC.

This clonotype was counted only a few times. The chain recombines TRBV20-1 with TRBJ2-2, with 12 bases lining up with TRBD2. In germline, CDR1 is DFQATT, CDR2 SNEGSKA (reference sequence). The CDR3 length is 15 residues. V was clipped by 2 bases and J by 5 bases; unmatched bases: 3. The CDR3 DNA sequence: TGCAGTGCTAGACTAGCGGGGGGGAAAACCGGGGAGCTGTTTTTT. This codes for CSARLAGGKTGELFF.

Note on this clonotype: A read error may explain this, as a much larger clone is one base away. The chain carries TRBV9 and TRBJ2-5; TRBD2 matches 11 bases. CDR3 length: 16 residues. The V segment lost 0 bases and the J segment 7 bases; nucleotides outside the gene matches: 8. Germline loops: CDR1 SGDLS, CDR2 YYNGEE. CDR3 sequence: CASSVAGTSGPMTQYF. In DNA, the CDR3 is TGTGCCAGCAGCGTAGCGGGGACTAGCGGTCCTATGACCCAGTACTTC.

This clonotype was counted only a few times. V is TRBV5-5 and J is TRBJ1-5; D may be TRBD1 (6 bases). Germline V gene data show CDR1 as SGHKS and CDR2 as YYEKEE (reference sequence). The CDR3 is 12 residues long. V dropped 8 bases and J dropped 9 bases, with 15 bases sitting between them. The chain's CDR3 is CASSFPDRPQHF. The CDR3 nucleotides are TGTGCCAGTAGTTTCCCGGACAGGCCCCAGCATTTT.

This clonotype has just one count. A much bigger clone sits one base away, suggesting this may be a read error. V and J are TRBV11-2 and TRBJ1-1; no clear D gene. This CDR3 has 13 amino acids. CDR1 and CDR2 (germline): SGHAT, FQNNGV. CDR3 sequence (DNA): TGTGCCGGCAGCATTACAGCTAACACTGAAGCTTTCTTT. Amino acid sequence: CAGSITANTEAFF.

This clonotype was seen only a few times. CDR3 coding DNA: TGTGCCAGCAGCTTCAGAGAGACGAACACCGGGGAGCTGTTTTTT. Amino acids: CASSFRETNTGELFF. The rearrangement links TRBV7-8 to TRBJ2-2, with unresolved D. Germline assignment: CDR1 SGHVS and CDR2 FQNEAQ. The V gene lost 3 bases and the J gene lost 0 bases, with 8 bases spanning the gap. This CDR3 contains 15 residues.

This clonotype was recorded at least ten times. The chain is built from TRBV9 and TRBJ1-2, with D possibly TRBD1 on 6 matching bases. The V end was cut by 3 bases, the J end by 3 bases, with 12 bases between. CDR1 and CDR2 (germline): SGDLS, YYNGEE. The CDR3 totals 14 residues. The CDR3 coding sequence is TGTGCCAGCAGCGAGGGGGGAGGCGACTATGGCTACACCTTC. Amino acids: CASSEGGGDYGYTF. Looking up the rest from reference TRBV9 and TRBJ1-2 gives the full variable domain: DSGVTQTPKHLITATGQRVTLRCSPRSGDLSVYWYQQSLDQGLQFLIQYYNGEERAKGNILERFSAQQFPDLHSELNLSSLELGDSALYFCASSEGGGDYGYTFGSGTRLTVV.

V is TRBV25-1 and J is TRBJ2-5; 8 nucleotides match TRBD2. This CDR3 comprises 15 residues. The germline V gene has CDR1 MGHDK and CDR2 SYGVNS. V lost 6 bases, J lost 3 bases, and 9 bases stayed unmatched. The CDR3 nucleotides read TGTGCCAGCAGCTTGTCTAGCGGGCACAAAGAGACCCAGTACTTC. It translates to CASSLSSGHKETQYF.

This clonotype was picked up a small number of times. The chain recombines TRBV10-1 with TRBJ2-7, with 7 positions matching TRBD2. The V segment lost 7 bases and the J segment 0 bases; nucleotides outside the gene matches: 6. Per germline, CDR1 WNHNN and CDR2 SYGVQD (reference sequence). CDR3 length: 14 amino acids. CDR3: CASTSERGSYEQYF. The DNA of the CDR3 is TGCGCCAGCACCTCGGAGCGGGGCTCCTACGAGCAGTACTTC.

This clonotype was detected ten times or more. V gene TRBV7-9 combines with J gene TRBJ1-2; D is uncertain. The CDR3 runs to 13 residues. In germline, CDR1 is SEHNR, CDR2 FQNEAQ (reference sequence). V dropped 0 bases and J dropped 8 bases, with 10 bases sitting between them. DNA of the CDR3: TGTGCCAGCAGCTTAGCCTTTGGCAACGGCTACACCTTC. Amino acids: CASSLAFGNGYTF. The variable domain in full, with the rest retrieved from reference TRBV7-9 and TRBJ1-2, is DTGVSQNPRHKITKRGQNVTFRCDPISEHNRLYWYRQTLGQGPEFLTYFQNEAQLEKSRLLSDRFSAERPKGSFSTLEIQRTEQGDSAMYLCASSLAFGNGYTFGSGTRLTVV.

With regard to this clonotype: The limits of the CDR3 on the DNA are not certain, so only TCRdb's listed CDR3 is given. CDR3 sequence: CASSFYICSAMVAGLGTQYF. The V and J genes are TRBV10-1 and TRBJ2-5; the table's TRBD2 call for D was not verified on the DNA. The CDR3 spans 20 residues, counting both ends. Germline loops: CDR1 WNHNN, CDR2 SYGVQD (reference sequence).

Points on this clonotype: One junction end disagrees with the germline gene, perhaps due to a read error. The J gene is TRBJ1-2, the V gene TRBV2; D perhaps matches TRBD1 (5 bases). The CDR3 is 13 residues long. CDR1 and CDR2 from the germline V gene are SNHLY and FYNNEI. CDR3 bases: TGTACCAGCAGTGAGTCACAGGCGGATGGCTACACCTTC. Amino acid sequence: CTSSESQADGYTF.

In the case of this clonotype: A much larger clone is a single base away; this may be a read error. The DNA of the CDR3 is TGCAGTGGCCTACAGAGGGATAGGTATGACTACACCTTC. Amino acids: CSGLQRDRYDYTF. V is TRBV20-1 and J is TRBJ1-2, with D hard to call. Germline V CDR1 and CDR2: DFQATT, SNEGSKA (reference sequence). The CDR3 is 13 residues long.

On this clonotype: This clone may be a read error of a much larger clone one base away. The genes are TRBV2 and TRBJ1-6; a possible D gene is TRBD1 (5 bases). The CDR3 loop spans 18 amino acids. Trimming took off 6 bases at V and 1 base at J, with 19 bases between the two ends. The germline gives CDR1 SNHLY, CDR2 FYNNEI. Here the CDR3 DNA reads TGTGCCAGCAGCCGAGGTGGGGGAAATTCATCCTATAATTCACCCCTCCACTTT. The encoded protein is CASSRGGGNSSYNSPLHF.

This clonotype was counted ten times or more. The rearrangement uses TRBV5-1 and TRBJ1-1; D uncertain. This CDR3 region has 16 residues. Per germline, CDR1 SGHRS and CDR2 YFSETQ. V was cut by 1 base and J by 0 bases, with 13 bases left in between. The CDR3 is CASSLSVGNMNTEAFF. The DNA of the CDR3 is TGCGCCAGCAGCTTGTCAGTGGGGAACATGAACACTGAAGCTTTCTTT.

This clonotype was counted between two and nine times. In DNA, the CDR3 is TGTGCCAGCAGTGGTTCGGGGGGCCGGTTCCGGTACTTC. The encoded protein is CASSGSGGRFRYF. V is TRBV27 and J is TRBJ2-5; a weak D match, TRBD2 (7 bases). CDR1 and CDR2 (germline): MNHEY, SMNVEV (reference sequence). This CDR3 has 13 residues. V lost 5 bases, J lost 13 bases, and 20 bases lay in between.

This sequence joins TRBV20-1 and TRBJ2-5; 8 bases match TRBD2. This CDR3 region has 16 residues. J lost 1 base, V lost 3 bases, and 10 bases had no gene match. Germline loops: CDR1 DFQATT, CDR2 SNEGSKA (reference sequence). CDR3 sequence: CSARVLAGPSQETQYF. The CDR3 bases are TGCAGTGCTAGGGTTTTAGCGGGACCCTCCCAAGAGACCCAGTACTTC.

This clonotype has ten or more counts. This chain joins TRBV9 and TRBJ1-5; D gene ambiguous. V was trimmed by 1 base and J by 4 bases, leaving 6 bases between them. This CDR3 has 13 amino acids. Looked up from germline, CDR1 is SGDLS and CDR2 is YYNGEE. The CDR3 DNA follows: TGTGCCAGCAGCGTATGGGAAAATCAGCCCCAGCATTTT. Translated, it gives CASSVWENQPQHF.

This clonotype showed up just a few times. V gene TRBV9 combines with J gene TRBJ2-5; 7 bases align to TRBD1. Germline lookup yields CDR1 SGDLS and CDR2 YYNGEE. This CDR3 spans 14 amino acids. J was trimmed by 7 bases and V by 2 bases; bases with no gene match: 8. CDR3 loop: CASSVEDRSGTQYF. The CDR3 coding sequence is TGTGCCAGCAGCGTCGAGGACAGGTCAGGGACCCAGTACTTC.

This clonotype showed up many times. The chain has TRBV7-2 and TRBJ2-7, with 8 bases identical to TRBD2. V shed 3 bases and J 1 base; nucleotides not matched to a gene: 5. This CDR3 is built from 15 residues. Germline CDR1 reads SGHTA; CDR2 reads FQGNSA. CDR3 sequence: CASSLPGGPSYEQYF. Here the CDR3 DNA reads TGTGCCAGCAGCTTGCCGGGGGGGCCTTCCTACGAGCAGTACTTC.

As concerns this clonotype: The junction and the germline gene differ at one end; a read error may be behind it. The rearrangement joins TRBV5-1 to TRBJ1-1; 8 nucleotides agree with TRBD1. Germline CDR1 and CDR2: SGHRS and YFSETQ. This CDR3 contains 16 residues. This CDR3 reads CASSLGRTGMNTEAFF. The CDR3 nucleotides read TGCGCCAGCAGCTTGGGAAGGACAGGGATGAACACTGAGGCTTTCTTT.

The chain uses TRBV6-5 and TRBJ2-7; perhaps TRBD1 as D (6 bases). Trimming left V 5 bases short and J 2 bases short, with 10 bases between. Per germline, CDR1 MNHEY and CDR2 SVGAGI. The CDR3 runs to 13 residues. CDR3 region: CASSAGTPYEQYF. The CDR3 coding sequence is TGTGCCAGCAGTGCCGGGACACCCTACGAGCAGTACTTC.